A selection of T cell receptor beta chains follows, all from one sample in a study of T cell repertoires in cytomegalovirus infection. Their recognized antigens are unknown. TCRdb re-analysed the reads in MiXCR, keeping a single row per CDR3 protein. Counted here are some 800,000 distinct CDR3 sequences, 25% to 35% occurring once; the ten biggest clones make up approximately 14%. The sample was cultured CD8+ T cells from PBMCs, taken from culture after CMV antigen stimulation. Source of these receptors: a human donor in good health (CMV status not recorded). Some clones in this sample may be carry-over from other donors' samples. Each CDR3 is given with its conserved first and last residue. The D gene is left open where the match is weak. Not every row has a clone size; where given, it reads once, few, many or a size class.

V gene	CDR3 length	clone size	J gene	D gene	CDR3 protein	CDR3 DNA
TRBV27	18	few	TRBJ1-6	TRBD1	CASSYRRDRDRQNSPLHF	TGTGCCAGCAGTTACCGCCGGGACAGGGACCGCCAAAATTCACCCCTCCACTTT
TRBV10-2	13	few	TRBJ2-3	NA	CASSEQLTDTQYF	TGCGCCAGCAGTGAACAACTCACAGATACGCAGTATTTT
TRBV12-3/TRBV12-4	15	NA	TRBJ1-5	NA	CASSLATARGKPQHF	TGTGCCAGCAGTTTAGCTACAGCTCGGGGAAAGCCCCAGCATTTT
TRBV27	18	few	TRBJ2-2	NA	CASSLTFGQTKNTGELFF	TGTGCCAGCAGTTTAACCTTTGGCCAAACAAAGAACACCGGGGAGCTGTTTTTT
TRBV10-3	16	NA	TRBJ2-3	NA	CAISESVTSLADTQYF	TGTGCCATCAGTGAGTCCGTGACTAGTCTCGCAGATACGCAGTATTTT
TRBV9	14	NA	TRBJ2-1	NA	CASSVLGGADEQFF	TGTGCCAGCAGCGTACTAGGGGGGGCCGATGAGCAGTTCTTC
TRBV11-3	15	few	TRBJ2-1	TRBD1	CASSVGTGHYNEQFF	TGTGCCAGCAGCGTCGGGACAGGACACTACAATGAGCAGTTCTTC
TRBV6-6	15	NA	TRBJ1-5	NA	CASSYVSGGNQPQHF	TGTGCCAGCAGTTACGTCTCCGGGGGCAATCAGCCCCAGCATTTT
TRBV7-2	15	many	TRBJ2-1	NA	CASSLGVGRRSLQFF	TGTGCCAGCAGCTTAGGGGTGGGGAGGAGGTCACTGCAGTTCTTC
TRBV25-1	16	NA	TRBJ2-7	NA	CASSDPTRDGGYEQYF	TGTGCCAGCAGTGACCCAACCCGGGACGGTGGGTACGAGCAGTACTTC
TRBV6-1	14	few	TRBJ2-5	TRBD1	CASSGRDSQETQYF	TGTGCCAGCAGTGGCCGGGACAGCCAAGAGACCCAGTACTTC
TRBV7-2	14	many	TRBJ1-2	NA	CASRRGHRNYGYTF	TGTGCCAGCAGGCGTGGGCATCGAAACTATGGCTACACCTTC
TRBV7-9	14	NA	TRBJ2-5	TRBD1	CASSYRGPQETQYF	TGTGCCAGCAGCTACAGGGGACCACAAGAGACCCAGTACTTC
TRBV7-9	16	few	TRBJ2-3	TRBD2	CASSLGPSGDTDTQYF	TGTGCCAGCAGCTTAGGGCCTAGCGGGGACACAGATACGCAGTATTTT
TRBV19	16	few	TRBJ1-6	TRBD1	CASSILRDRGDSPLHF	TGTGCCAGTAGTATACTCCGGGACAGGGGAGATTCACCCCTCCACTTT
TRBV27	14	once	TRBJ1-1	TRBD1	CASGRTGANTEAFF	TGTGCCAGCGGTAGGACAGGGGCGAACACTGAAGCTTTCTTT
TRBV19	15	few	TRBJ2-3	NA	CASSIFGGFTDTQYF	TGTGCCAGTAGTATTTTTGGGGGATTCACAGATACGCAGTATTTT
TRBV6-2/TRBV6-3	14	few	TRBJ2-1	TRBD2	CASAMTSGYNEQFF	TGTGCCAGCGCGATGACTAGCGGATACAATGAGCAGTTCTTC
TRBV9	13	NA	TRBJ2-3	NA	CASSVGSTDTQYF	TGTGCCAGCAGCGTAGGTAGCACAGATACGCAGTATTTT
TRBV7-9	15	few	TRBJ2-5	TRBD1	CASSQGNTGDETQYF	TGTGCCAGCAGCCAAGGGAATACAGGGGATGAGACCCAGTACTTC
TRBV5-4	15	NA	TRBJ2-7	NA	CASSYRDARHLEQYF	TGTGCCAGCAGTTATCGGGACGCAAGACATTTAGAGCAGTACTTC
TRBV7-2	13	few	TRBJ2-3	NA	CASSLLAWDTQYF	TGTGCCAGCAGCTTACTTGCCTGGGATACGCAGTATTTT
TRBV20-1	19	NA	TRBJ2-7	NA	CSARGPRSSRNPLLDEQYF	TGCAGTGCTAGAGGTCCCAGATCCTCACGGAATCCCCTTTTGGATGAGCAGTACTTC
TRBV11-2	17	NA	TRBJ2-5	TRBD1	CASSLDLGQGPKETQYF	TGTGCCAGCAGCTTAGATCTGGGACAGGGCCCTAAAGAGACCCAGTACTTC
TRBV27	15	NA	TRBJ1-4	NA	CASSGGDSANEKLFF	TGTGCCAGCAGTGGGGGAGACAGCGCCAATGAAAAACTGTTTTTT
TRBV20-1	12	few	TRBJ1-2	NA	CSAPGRSDGYTF	TGCAGTGCTCCCGGGAGATCGGATGGCTACACCTTC
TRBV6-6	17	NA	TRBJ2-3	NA	CASRHPGGGASTDTQYF	TGTGCCAGCAGACACCCTGGGGGGGGGGCCAGCACAGATACGCAGTATTTT
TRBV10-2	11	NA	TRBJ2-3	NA	CASAPTDTQYF	TGCGCCAGTGCCCCTACAGATACGCAGTATTTT
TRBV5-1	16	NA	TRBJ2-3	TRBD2	CASSLVGGNPTDTQYF	TGCGCCAGCAGCTTGGTCGGGGGGAACCCCACAGATACGCAGTATTTT
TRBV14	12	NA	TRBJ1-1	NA	CASSQGGRGAFF	TGTGCCAGCAGCCAAGGGGGAAGGGGGGCTTTCTTT
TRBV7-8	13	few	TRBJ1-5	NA	CASSPNLHQPQHF	TGTGCCAGCAGCCCAAACCTCCATCAGCCCCAGCATTTT
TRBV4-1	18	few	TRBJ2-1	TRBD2	CASSQDPSGGATYNEQFF	TGCGCCAGCAGCCAAGACCCTAGCGGGGGGGCCACCTACAATGAGCAGTTCTTC
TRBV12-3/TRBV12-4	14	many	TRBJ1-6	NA	CASSSSRGDSPLHF	TGTGCCAGCAGTTCATCTCGGGGAGATTCACCCCTCCACTTT
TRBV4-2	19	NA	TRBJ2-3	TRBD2	CASSQGPWTSGGTGDTQYF	TGTGCCAGCAGCCAAGGACCCTGGACTAGCGGGGGGACCGGGGATACGCAGTATTTT
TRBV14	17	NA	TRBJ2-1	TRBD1	CASSRLPEGAPGNEQFF	TGTGCCAGCAGCCGACTGCCTGAGGGGGCCCCTGGCAATGAGCAGTTCTTC
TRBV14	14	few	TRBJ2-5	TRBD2	CASSAGLAQETQYF	TGTGCCAGCAGCGCCGGACTAGCACAGGAGACCCAGTACTTC
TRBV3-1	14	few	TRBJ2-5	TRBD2	CASSGTSGAETQYF	TGTGCCAGCAGCGGGACTAGCGGGGCAGAGACCCAGTACTTC
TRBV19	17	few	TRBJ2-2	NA	CASSIIARGSFTGELFF	TGTGCCAGTAGTATAATCGCCCGGGGGAGTTTCACCGGGGAGCTGTTTTTT
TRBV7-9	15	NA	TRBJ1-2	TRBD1	CASSWSGQETYGYTF	TGTGCCAGCAGCTGGTCGGGACAGGAGACTTATGGCTACACCTTC
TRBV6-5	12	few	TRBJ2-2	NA	CASRGFSWELFF	TGTGCCAGCAGGGGTTTTAGCTGGGAGCTGTTTTTT
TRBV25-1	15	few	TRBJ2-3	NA	CASGLGAGSTDTQYF	TGTGCCAGCGGGCTGGGGGCAGGGAGCACAGATACGCAGTATTTT
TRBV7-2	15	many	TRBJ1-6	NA	CASSLARAPNSPLHF	TGTGCCAGCAGCTTAGCCAGGGCGCCCAATTCACCCCTCCACTTT
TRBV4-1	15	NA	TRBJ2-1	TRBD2	CASSQGERGNNEQFF	TGCGCCAGCAGCCAAGGAGAGCGGGGGAACAATGAGCAGTTCTTC
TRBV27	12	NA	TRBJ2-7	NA	CASRATAYEQYF	TGTGCCAGCAGGGCGACAGCCTACGAGCAGTACTTC
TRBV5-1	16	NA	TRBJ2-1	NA	CASSFPQGGSYNEQFF	TGCGCCAGCAGCTTTCCACAGGGCGGCTCCTACAATGAGCAGTTCTTC
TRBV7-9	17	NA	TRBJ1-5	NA	CASSLADRLRSNQPQHF	TGTGCCAGCAGCTTAGCCGACAGGTTACGCAGCAATCAGCCCCAGCATTTT
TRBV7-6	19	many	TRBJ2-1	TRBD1	CASSLRTGVKQNVYNEQFF	TGTGCCAGCAGCCTCCGGACAGGGGTTAAACAGAACGTATACAATGAGCAGTTCTTC
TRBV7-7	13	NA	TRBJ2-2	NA	CASKTEDTGELFF	TGTGCTAGCAAAACCGAGGACACCGGGGAGCTGTTTTTT
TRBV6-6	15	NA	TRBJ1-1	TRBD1	CASSSQQGLNTEAFF	TGTGCCAGCAGCTCACAACAGGGGTTGAACACTGAAGCTTTCTTT
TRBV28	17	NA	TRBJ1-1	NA	CASSRIRTRTYETEAFF	TGTGCCAGCAGCCGAATACGGACGAGAACTTACGAGACTGAAGCTTTCTTT
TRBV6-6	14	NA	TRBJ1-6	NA	CASSYSRADSPLHF	TGTGCCAGCAGTTACTCTCGGGCTGATTCACCCCTCCACTTT
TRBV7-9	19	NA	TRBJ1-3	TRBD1	CASSLLGTEKSRTGNTIYF	TGTGCCAGCAGCCTCCTCGGGACAGAGAAATCCAGGACGGGAAACACCATATATTTT
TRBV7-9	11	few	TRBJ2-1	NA	CASSPGRPQFF	TGTGCCAGCAGCCCTGGACGGCCCCAGTTCTTC
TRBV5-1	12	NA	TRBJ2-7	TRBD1	CASGGQGGEQYF	TGCGCCAGCGGCGGACAGGGCGGCGAGCAGTACTTC
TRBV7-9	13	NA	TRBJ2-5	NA	CASSLTTTETQYF	TGTGCCAGCAGCTTAACAACAACGGAGACCCAGTACTTC
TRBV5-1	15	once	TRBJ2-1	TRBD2	CASSDSGTESYEQFF	TGCGCCAGCAGCGACAGCGGGACTGAGAGCTATGAGCAGTTCTTC
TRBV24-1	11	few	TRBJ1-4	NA	CATSEGEKLFF	TGTGCCACCAGTGAAGGTGAAAAACTGTTTTTT
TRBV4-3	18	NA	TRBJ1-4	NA	CASSQDSFQTVALEKLFF	TGCGCCAGCAGCCAAGATAGCTTTCAGACAGTGGCTTTGGAAAAACTGTTTTTT
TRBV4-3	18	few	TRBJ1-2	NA	CASSQDLLMGGPNYGYTF	TGCGCCAGCAGCCAAGATCTTCTGATGGGTGGGCCTAACTATGGCTACACCTTC